This section outlines one TCR beta chain sequence together with its context. Libraries were prepared by immunoSEQ multiplex PCR; TCRdb keeps only in-frame clonotypes and omits some of them. The data hold around 500,000 clones, with 80% to 90% observed a single time. The data originate from a study of blood T cell repertoires in COVID-19. Study-level background: Samples of COVID-19 (acute and convalescent) were obtained from the United States, Italy and Spain. PBMCs, B-cell-depleted T cells, or T cells provided the cDNA or gDNA that made up the material.

Germline V gene sequence: CDR1 SGHRS, CDR2 YFSETQ. Trimming took off 2 bases at V and 6 bases at J, with 12 bases between the two ends. CDR3 length: 14 residues. This chain links TRBV5-1 with TRBJ2-1; TRBD1 is a possible D gene (5 bases). This TCR derives from a human donor in a cohort sampled during active COVID-19. Sequenced input: peripheral blood. CDR3 loop: CASSLFRESNEQFF. The CDR3 bases are TGCGCCAGCAGCTTATTCAGGGAAAGCAATGAGCAGTTCTTC.